Shown below are 8 T cell receptor beta chains from a single sample sequenced in a study of CD8 T cells in Susac syndrome. A quantity of about 0.5 to 1 ug RNA underwent reverse transcription using random hexamers. TCRdb reprocessed the immunoSEQ multiplex PCR reads via MiXCR and lists one record per CDR3 protein. This sample has 130,000 or so distinct CDR3 sequences; 85% to 95% occur once, and the top ten carry 0.11%. The sequenced sample consisted of CD4+ T cells from PBMCs. Receptors were obtained from a human donor with multiple sclerosis.

In this sample, this clonotype turned up once. The V gene is TRBV29-1, the J gene TRBJ2-5, with TRBD2 matching 9 bases. This CDR3 comprises 11 residues. Unmatched junction bases numbered 1, after V lost 6 bases and J lost 5 bases. CDR1 and CDR2 (germline): SQVTM, ANQGSEA. CDR3 nucleotides: TGCAGCGTCACTAGCGGGGAGACCCAGTACTTC. Protein product: CSVTSGETQYF.

The J gene is TRBJ2-7, the V gene TRBV19; 7 bases map to TRBD1. Germline V gene data show CDR1 as LNHDA and CDR2 as SQIVND (reference sequence). CDR3 length: 16 amino acids. The ends lost 5 bases at V and 2 bases at J; junction bases unmatched: 12. The CDR3 DNA sequence: TGTGCCAGTAGTTCCCCCCGGGACAGAAGGACCTACGAGCAGTACTTC. Translation: CASSSPRDRRTYEQYF.

This clonotype was picked up one time. The chain joins TRBV29-1 to TRBJ2-6; D might be TRBD1 (5 bases). The CDR3 runs 15 residues. Germline CDR1 is SQVTM and CDR2 is ANQGSEA. Deletions cut 7 bases from V and 1 base from J, with 14 bases between. This CDR3 is CSALRAGSGANVLTF. The CDR3 coding sequence is TGCAGCGCCTTAAGGGCAGGGTCTGGGGCCAACGTCCTGACTTTC.

V gene TRBV6-2 or TRBV6-3 combines with J gene TRBJ1-5; TRBD1 matches at 8 bases. There are 13 residues in the CDR3. V lost 9 bases, J lost 4 bases, and 5 bases stayed unmatched. The germline CDR1 and CDR2 sequences are MNHEY and SVGEGT. CDR3 region: CASNRGINQPQHF. The CDR3 DNA is TGTGCCAGTAACAGGGGGATAAATCAGCCCCAGCATTTT.

This chain uses TRBV9 with TRBJ2-2; D unclear. This CDR3 is built from 16 residues. V was cut by 0 bases and J by 0 bases, with 9 bases left in between. CDR1 is SGDLS and CDR2 is YYNGEE in the germline V gene. The CDR3 reads CASSVEIRSNTGELFF. CDR3 bases: TGTGCCAGCAGCGTAGAAATCAGATCGAACACCGGGGAGCTGTTTTTT. Full variable domain (rest looked up from reference TRBV9 and TRBJ2-2): DSGVTQTPKHLITATGQRVTLRCSPRSGDLSVYWYQQSLDQGLQFLIQYYNGEERAKGNILERFSAQQFPDLHSELNLSSLELGDSALYFCASSVEIRSNTGELFFGEGSRLTVL.

This rearrangement joins TRBV5-1 to TRBJ2-3, with D perhaps matching TRBD1 (5 bases). This CDR3 is 13 amino acids long. V lost 5 bases and J 0 bases, leaving 7 bases between the germline ends. The germline CDR1 and CDR2 sequences are SGHRS and YFSETQ. CDR3 nucleotide sequence: TGCGCCAGCAGGCCAGGGAGCACAGATACGCAGTATTTT. Encoded protein: CASRPGSTDTQYF.

The rearrangement joins TRBV5-1 to TRBJ1-1, with D possibly being TRBD1 (5 bases). V was clipped by 4 bases and J by 0 bases, with 10 bases between them. This CDR3 region has 14 residues. CDR1 SGHRS and CDR2 YFSETQ come from the germline V gene. CDR3 loop: CASSAGTLNTEAFF. CDR3 sequence (DNA): TGCGCCAGCAGCGCCGGGACGTTGAACACTGAAGCTTTCTTT. Variable domain in full (rest from reference TRBV5-1 and TRBJ1-1): KAGVTQTPRYLIKTRGQQVTLSCSPISGHRSVSWYQQTPGQGLQFLFEYFSETQRNKGNFPGRFSGRQFSNSRSEMNVSTLELGDSALYLCASSAGTLNTEAFFGQGTRLTVV.

J is TRBJ2-6 and V is TRBV20-1; D unresolved. Trimming took 4 bases from V and 2 from J, leaving 6 bases between them. Per germline, CDR1 DFQATT and CDR2 SNEGSKA (reference sequence). The CDR3 contains 13 residues. As DNA, the CDR3 is TGCAGTGCTACCGATCCTGGGGCCAACGTCCTGACTTTC. This sequence encodes CSATDPGANVLTF.